The TCR beta chain described here comes from a study of Graves' ophthalmopathy and Graves' hyperthyroidism (dated by TCRdb to between 2018 and 2020). Concerning the study at large: Hyperthyroidism was considered stable if no progression to ophthalmopathy occurred within 18 months of follow-up. The study used TCR beta repertoire signatures to distinguish Graves' ophthalmopathy from Graves' hyperthyroidism and to predict progression to ophthalmopathy. In total, around 130 blood samples were TCR-sequenced: roughly 45 ophthalmopathy, around 75 hyperthyroidism and about 17 hyperthyroidism-to-ophthalmopathy patients. To explore V-J signatures distinguishing ophthalmopathy from hyperthyroidism, a discovery set of around 100 patients (around 44 ophthalmopathy, about 57 stable hyperthyroidism) was enrolled. An independent validation cohort was composed of fewer than 20 hyperthyroidism patients and 17 patients who later progressed from hyperthyroidism to ophthalmopathy. In about six hyperthyroidism patients, the T-cell repertoires found in thyroid tissue were compared with those found in blood. Once sampling was done, hyperthyroidism patients were given methimazole at a starting dose of 30 mg daily, while ophthalmopathy patients were given high-dose intravenous methylprednisolone.

Hyperthyroidism patients were newly diagnosed, were aged 18 to 65 years, and had a disease duration under 2 months. Patients with other autoimmune diseases, uncontrolled infections, pregnancy or lactation were excluded from the study. Diagnosis was based on clinical symptoms, serum thyroxine, TRAb, thyroid ultrasound and orbital computed tomography. Total RNA was extracted using Trizol reagent, and RNA quality was checked on an Agilent 2100 Bioanalyzer. V drops 3 bases and J drops 4 bases, leaving 16 bases in between. The CDR3, cysteine through phenylalanine, is 14 amino acids long. The kept DNA is CDR3 alone, 42 bases in frame from the first base. CDR1 is given as SQVTM and CDR2 as ANQGSEA, both from the germline V gene. Points the paper makes about the study in general: Sample size was not statistically predetermined, and group allocation was not concealed from the investigators. The 13-signature model separated ophthalmopathy from stable hyperthyroidism with roughly 89% sensitivity and 81% to 82% specificity in cross-validation, and 80%/75% in the test set. In validation, the model predicted ophthalmopathy progression with about 70% sensitivity and roughly 78% specificity; about a dozen predicted patients were CT-confirmed with GO in a median of approximately six months. Most of the expanded thyroid clonotypes with a frequency above 0.001 were also detected in blood, and it was suggested that the thyroid immune response may be reflected by blood repertoires.

For repertoire sequencing, TCR beta CDR3 regions were amplified from RNA transcripts. HTBI primers and the Qiagen OneStep RT-PCR kit were used in a first-round RT-PCR, which was followed by a second-round multiplex PCR, size selection and purification. The libraries underwent paired-end sequencing with 100 bp reads on an Illumina HiSeq2000. The published analysis was carried out like this. SOAPnuke was used to process the reads, throwing out any read that had adapters, had uncalled bases, had a mean Phred below 15, or lacked an exact constant-primer or identifier match. High-quality paired reads were merged with COPE v1.2.5. Unique nucleotide sequences were defined as clonotypes and aligned to IMGT TRB V, D and J references using MiTCR v1.1. The analysis was limited to V-J combinations with a frequency above 0.0001, which together covered about 99% of the repertoires. For each V-J combination, a TCR clonal expansion and chaos score was defined as the ratio of F50 clonal expansion to chaos observed in the TCRdist matrix. Welch's t-statistics and random forest were used to narrow the features down to more than 10 V-J combinations, which were then fed into a naive Bayes classifier. The similarity between thyroid and blood repertoires was quantified using the Morisita-Horn index. The public reads were reanalyzed by TCRdb: fastp trimming at Q25, MiXCR alignment, in-frame beta chains only. Rows merge per CDR3 protein into single entries with the most common DNA and genes. The V and J calls and clone size are TCRdb's, not the authors'. The sample table records roughly 1.1 million distinct CDR3 sequences; about 38% of these occur just once. In total, the top ten clones hold around 10% of the sample.

This clonotype was observed at least ten times. There is no known antigen for this receptor. No per-base quality is available; no much larger clone lies one base away. Sequencing used peripheral blood or thyroid tissue (not recorded which). This clonotype was sampled from an adult man with Graves' hyperthyroidism. Recombination linked TRBV29-1 to TRBJ2-7; matching of 5 bases hints at TRBD1 as the D gene. The DNA sequence is TGCAGCGTTGACAGGACAACCGGTGGGTACGAGCAGTACTTC. Protein translation: CSVDRTTGGYEQYF.